This TCR beta chain comes out of a study of T cells in Graves' hyperthyroidism and ophthalmopathy (dated by TCRdb to the late 2010s). Looking at the study overall: Peripheral blood samples were taken at initial diagnosis, before any treatment was given. A discovery cohort of about 95 patients, approximately 44 with Graves' ophthalmopathy and over 55 with stable Graves' hyperthyroidism, was used to find distinguishing TCR V-J signatures. Prospective prediction of ophthalmopathy was tested in an independent validation cohort consisting of about 20 hyperthyroidism patients and some 16 patients who later progressed to ophthalmopathy. The 100 discovery patients were randomly split 7:3 into training and test sets. Thyroid tissue and blood T-cell repertoires from six or seven Graves' hyperthyroidism patients were also compared in the study. After sampling, hyperthyroidism patients received methimazole starting at 30 mg daily, and ophthalmopathy patients received high-dose intravenous methylprednisolone. The paper reports TCR Vbeta CDR3 sequencing of about 140 peripheral blood samples: 43 ophthalmopathy, approximately 74 hyperthyroidism and some 17 progressor patients.

The TCR beta CDR3 regions were amplified from RNA transcripts. For the first round of RT-PCR on the TCR CDR3, the HTBI primer set was used together with the Qiagen OneStep RT-PCR kit. A second multiplex PCR round built the libraries, followed by size selection and purification. Sequencing of the libraries was done on an Illumina HiSeq2000 using paired-end 100 bp reads. In the paper's pipeline: SOAPnuke was used to process the raw data, throwing out any read that contained adapters or uncalled bases, had a mean Phred below 15, or lacked an exact constant-primer or identifier match. High-quality paired reads were merged with COPE v1.2.5, and unique nucleotide sequences were defined as clonotypes. MiTCR v1.1 was used to align the clonotypes against IMGT TRBV, TRBD and TRBJ reference segments. Analysis was restricted to V-J combinations with a frequency above 0.0001, which covered about 99% of repertoires. A TCS score was defined as the ratio between F50 (clonal expansion) and ExV (chaos), using BLOSUM62-based TCRdist between CDR3 peptides within each V-J. Welch's t-statistics and random forest reduced 500 to 650 V-J features to 10 to 15, which were used in a naive Bayes classifier (R e1071). TCRdb handled the public reads itself, with Q25 trimming in fastp and clone calling in MiXCR, and kept productive beta chains. Every CDR3 protein is listed once, alongside the most common genes and DNA of its rows. The V and J calls here are based on TCRdb, not the publication. This sample is represented by hundreds of thousands of distinct CDR3 sequences; 11% to 15% of them were singletons. The ten largest clones take up roughly 10% of the sample.

Stable Graves' hyperthyroidism was defined as no progression to ophthalmopathy during 18 months of follow-up. The hyperthyroidism patients were between 18 and 65 years old and newly diagnosed, with a disease duration of less than 2 months. Patients with uncontrolled infections, other autoimmune diseases, pregnancy or lactation were excluded. Clinical symptoms, serum thyroxine and TRAb, thyroid ultrasound, and orbital computed tomography formed the basis for the diagnoses. PBMCs were isolated from 7.5 to 10 ml of fresh peripheral blood by Ficoll-Paque density gradient centrifugation. Total RNA was extracted with Trizol reagent, and quality was checked on an Agilent 2100 Bioanalyzer. Worth noting for this clonotype: This clone's antigen is unknown. Per-base qualities were not stored, and no clone one base away is much larger.

At the junction V is shortened by 3 bases and J by 4 bases, with 9 bases in between. From the cysteine up to the phenylalanine, the CDR3 has a length of 12 residues. Only the CDR3 DNA stays, 36 bases, in frame from base 1. The germline V gene gives CDR1 as SQVTM and CDR2 as ANQGSEA. General study outcomes and caveats: During validation, the model predicted progression to ophthalmopathy a median of approximately 7 months ahead of onset, with roughly 65% sensitivity and less than 85% specificity. Sample size was not statistically predetermined, and blinding of investigators to group allocation was not performed. A model built on a 13 V-J signature distinguished ophthalmopathy from stable hyperthyroidism, reaching roughly 88% sensitivity and about 81% specificity in cross-validation and 80%/75% in testing. Most expanded thyroid clonotypes (frequency above 0.001) were also detected in blood, a finding suggesting that blood repertoires may reflect thyroid immune responses.

Recombination connected TRBV29-1 to TRBJ2-5, with the D gene too uncertain to name. This TCR was sampled from a woman in her late teens or twenties with Graves' hyperthyroidism. Sequenced sample: blood. The CDR3: CSVDGALETQYF. The sequence in DNA is TGCAGCGTTGATGGCGCTTTAGAGACCCAGTACTTC.